This T cell receptor (beta chain) was found in a study of vaccination effects on CD4 cells after COVID-19 (dated by TCRdb to the early 2020s). Some background on the complete study: Post-vaccine samples across the study were collected a median of 72 days after the second dose, with a range of 14 to 241. In both COVID-19 convalescent patients and infection-naive vaccine recipients, the study compared SARS-CoV-2 spike-specific CD4+ TCR repertoires from before mRNA vaccination with those from after it. Altogether, some 10 COVID-19 convalescent patients and a few SARS-CoV-2-naive healthy vaccine recipients made up the full study. Cultures from other donors in the study were sequenced with the Oncomine TCR Beta short-read assay on an Illumina iSeq 100.

V is clipped by 7 bases and J by 1 base, and the sequence between their germline boundaries is 7 bases long. For CDR1 and CDR2, the germline V gene lists SNHLY and FYNNEI. The CDR3 holds 12 amino acids from the cysteine to the phenylalanine. Kept here is only the CDR3 DNA, which spans 36 bases and is read in frame from base 1. In the ViraFEST assay, PBMC were stimulated with viral peptide pools, and TCR sequencing was then used to find antigen-specific CD4+ T cell clonotypes based on their expansion. After about 10 days of culture, CD4+ T cells were isolated with the EasySep CD4+ T cell isolation kit. Each participant got two doses of an mRNA SARS-CoV-2 vaccine, either BNT162b2 or mRNA-1273. None of the healthy vaccine recipients had a prior SARS-CoV-2 infection, which was confirmed by nucleocapsid antibody tests that came back negative both before and after vaccination. About 2.1 million PBMC per well were cultured with 9 to 10 ug/ml peptides in IMDM containing roughly 5% human AB serum, roughly 9.5 IU/ml IL-2 and gentamicin. On days 3 and 7, half of the culture medium was replaced with fresh IL-2-containing medium. Unless noted otherwise, every peptide stimulation condition was cultured in triplicate wells. Using Ficoll-Paque Plus gradient centrifugation, PBMC were separated from whole blood and then either used fresh or cryopreserved at -140C. Overlapping peptide pools spanned the spike proteins of SARS-CoV-2 and the common cold coronaviruses HCoV-NL63, HCoV-OC43 and HCoV-229E. Genomic DNA was extracted from cultured CD4+ T cells with the QIAamp micro DNA kit.

The library was obtained by the immunoSEQ multiplex PCR assay. DNA from the cultured and isolated CD4+ T cells underwent TCR beta CDR3 sequencing. As for the original processing: Non-productive TCR sequences were removed, reads were trimmed to the CDR3 region, and CDR3s of at least 7 amino acids were retained. Antigen-specific clonotypes were identified with the MANAFEST web app by comparing expansion in peptide wells against reference cultures. Positive clones required FDR<0.05 expansion versus reference and all other wells, odds ratio above 5, and frequency above 0.1% in two replicate wells. Cross-reactive clonotypes were defined as significantly expanded in SARS-CoV-2 spike wells and in at least one common cold coronavirus spike condition. Levenshtein distance calculated with the stringdist R package was used to assess CDR3 similarity, and unrooted trees were constructed with ape in R 3.6.1. Imported from immuneACCESS, the table was reduced by TCRdb to in-frame sequences with V and J called. These copies leave out some clones; in studies compared against another copy, an unresolved V gene accounts for under half, and the cause of the remainder is not known. V and J calls plus clone size are reproduced from that table; the DNA served to infer D and trimming. The sample table records about 69,000 clones; around 70% of these occur just once. The ten largest clonotypes hold about 1.4% of the sample.

A word on this clone: No antigen is known for it. No much larger clone exists at a distance of one base, and base qualities are not known.

Results the study describes overall, beyond this receptor: In healthy vaccine recipients, vaccine-induced clones were almost all SARS-CoV-2 mono-reactive, with only 1 of 255 being cross-reactive with common cold coronaviruses. Only a small number of convalescent patients were included, and no early post-infection timepoints were available, which limited the study. Clones induced by infection and clones induced by vaccination both contracted markedly at late timepoints after vaccination, which fits with T cell responses waning over time.

The source material was CD4+ T cells from PBMCs cultured with HCoV-229E spike peptides, sampled after COVID-19 vaccination. What the cell subset or site label conveys for this sample: HCoV-229E spike overlapping peptide pool stimulation. The sequence came from a human donor who received a COVID-19 vaccine. Here the chain combines TRBV2 and TRBJ1-1; no D segment can be confidently identified. This receptor carries the CDR3 CASTPANTEAFF. The bases read TGTGCCAGCACCCCGGCGAACACTGAAGCTTTCTTT.